This T cell receptor (beta chain) was recorded in a study of T cell changes during pregnancy in multiple sclerosis. There are a few counts of this clone. Germline lookup yields CDR1 SGHNT and CDR2 YENEEA. The CDR3 loop spans 13 amino acids. V was cut by 3 bases and J by 1 base, with 6 bases left in between. Sequencing was performed with immunoSEQ multiplex PCR; in TCRdb, only in-frame clones are kept and a portion is missing. The table records some 100,000 clones, 90% to 95% of them present only once. Material: peripheral blood, obtained before pregnancy. The chain joins TRBV11-3 to TRBJ1-1; no firm D call. The TCR originated in a female donor with multiple sclerosis, enrolled in a pregnancy study. The CDR3 protein is CASSFSSNTEAFF. The CDR3, as DNA: TGTGCCAGCAGCTTTTCCTCGAACACTGAAGCTTTCTTT.